The 27 T cell receptor beta chains below come from one sample, sequenced in a study of human T cells and chemical hapten exposure. Indicated time point: pre-sensitization, week 0. Regarding treatment: therapeutic diphenylcyclopropenone sensitization with weekly scalp DPC. TCRdb used MiXCR to reprocess the RACE reads, holding one entry per CDR3 protein. Among about 53,000 distinct CDR3 sequences listed, more than 8% were seen once. Sequencing used whole blood, obtained in connection with sensitization to the hapten diphenylcyclopropenone (DPC). Receptors were obtained from a man aged 35 to 55 with alopecia areata. Some clones in this sample may be carry-over from other donors' samples.

V is TRBV5-1 and J is TRBJ2-5, with a weak D call TRBD1 (6 bases). The germline V gene encodes CDR1 SGHRS and CDR2 YFSETQ. Trimming removed 0 bases at V and 4 bases at J, with 10 bases between. The length of the CDR3 is 14 residues. The CDR3, as DNA: TGCGCCAGCAGCTTGGAGACAGGAAGAGAGACCCAGTACTTC. Protein: CASSLETGRETQYF. Based on the CDR3 plus reference TRBV5-1 and TRBJ2-5, the full variable domain is KAGVTQTPRYLIKTRGQQVTLSCSPISGHRSVSWYQQTPGQGLQFLFEYFSETQRNKGNFPGRFSGRQFSNSRSEMNVSTLELGDSALYLCASSLETGRETQYFGPGTRLLVL.

This clonotype was detected a few times. The chain joins TRBV12-3 or TRBV12-4 to TRBJ1-2; 9 positions match TRBD1. With V trimmed by 6 bases and J by 2 bases, 7 bases remained unmatched. This CDR3 has 15 residues. Here the CDR3 DNA reads TGTGCCAGCAGATGGACAGGGGATTTGAACTATGGCTACACCTTC. Protein: CASRWTGDLNYGYTF.

This chain uses TRBV3-1 with TRBJ2-1, with D perhaps assigned TRBD1 or TRBD2 (5 bases each). CDR3 length: 16 amino acids. V gave up 4 bases and J gave up 7 bases, with 20 bases separating them. From germline, CDR1 is LGHDT and CDR2 YNNKEL (reference sequence). The CDR3 region has the DNA TGTGCCAGCAGCCTCTCAACAGCGGCCCGGACAAATGAGCAGTTCTTC. Amino acid sequence: CASSLSTAARTNEQFF.

The gene calls are TRBV12-3 or TRBV12-4 and TRBJ1-1, with 9 nucleotides matching TRBD1. Germline trimming cut 6 bases from V and 2 bases from J; bases unmatched to any gene: 4. This CDR3 has 14 amino acids. The CDR3 protein is CASSTQGANTEAFF. The CDR3 nucleotides read TGTGCCAGCAGCACACAGGGGGCTAACACTGAAGCTTTCTTT.

This clonotype was counted ten times or more. The CDR3 nucleotides read TGTGCCAGCAGTTCCGCAACACAGGGTGCTCTGGACGAGCAGTACTTC. Translation gives CASSSATQGALDEQYF. The chain recombines TRBV28 with TRBJ2-7, with D tentatively TRBD1 (6 bases). This CDR3 has 16 residues. V shed 4 bases and J shed 5 bases, with 21 bases lying between them. Germline V gives CDR1 MDHEN, CDR2 SYDVKM. The whole variable domain, remainder taken from reference TRBV28 and TRBJ2-7, is DVKVTQSSRYLVKRTGEKVFLECVQDMDHENMFWYRQDPGLGLRLIYFSYDVKMKEKGDIPEGYSVSREKKERFSLILESASTNQTSMYLCASSSATQGALDEQYFGPGTRLTVT.

In this sample, this clonotype turned up many times. The chain combines TRBV5-1 with TRBJ1-1; possibly TRBD1 for D (5 bases). The V end was cut by 4 bases, the J end by 0 bases, with 7 bases between. Germline assignment: CDR1 SGHRS and CDR2 YFSETQ. The CDR3 covers 13 residues. In DNA, the CDR3 is TGCGCCAGCAGCGACAGAATGAACACTGAAGCTTTCTTT. This encodes CASSDRMNTEAFF.

This clonotype was counted between two and nine times. V gene TRBV3-1 combines with J gene TRBJ2-1, with D unresolved. Germline V lookup: CDR1 LGHDT, CDR2 YNNKEL (reference sequence). Trimming pared 0 bases from V and 4 bases from J, leaving 13 bases between. The CDR3 contains 16 residues. The DNA for the CDR3 is TGTGCCAGCAGCCAAGAATCAGCGTTGGGGTACAATGAGCAGTTCTTC. It encodes CASSQESALGYNEQFF.

This clonotype appeared a few times. The CDR3 spells CASSSQRSSYNEQFF. DNA of the CDR3: TGTGCCAGCAGCTCCCAGCGGTCCTCCTACAATGAGCAGTTCTTC. The V call is TRBV11-1, the J call TRBJ2-1; D may be TRBD2 (5 bases). CDR3 size: 15 residues. V shed 4 bases and J shed 0 bases, with 10 bases lying between them. Germline values: CDR1 SGHAT, CDR2 FQDESV (reference sequence).

The gene calls are TRBV2 and TRBJ2-1; 7 nucleotides align to TRBD2. Germline assignment: CDR1 SNHLY and CDR2 FYNNEI. Unmatched junction bases numbered 8, after V lost 6 bases and J lost 0 bases. The CDR3 sequence is 16 residues long. The CDR3: CASRKTSSSSYNEQFF. The CDR3 nucleotides read TGTGCCAGCAGGAAGACTAGCTCTAGCTCCTACAATGAGCAGTTCTTC.

In its sample, this clonotype was seen many times. The V and J genes are TRBV18 and TRBJ2-7; D is ambiguous. Germline CDR1 and CDR2: KGHSH and LQKENI. This CDR3 region has 14 residues. Trimming stripped 3 bases from V and 4 bases from J, with 13 bases between. This chain's CDR3 is CASSPPESPYEQYF. CDR3 in DNA: TGTGCCAGCTCACCGCCCGAATCCCCTTACGAGCAGTACTTC.

With regard to this clonotype: A much larger clonotype is one base distant, so this may be a read error. V and J are TRBV6-6 and TRBJ2-3; tentatively, D is TRBD2 (6 bases). The CDR3 is 15 residues long. V lost 7 bases, J lost 5 bases, and 19 bases lay in between. Per germline, CDR1 MNHNY and CDR2 SVGAGI (reference sequence). The CDR3 loop is CASTPRGAVLDTQYF. CDR3 coding DNA: TGTGCCAGCACACCGCGGGGAGCGGTACTAGATACGCAGTATTTT.

This clonotype turned up a few times. The chain is built from TRBV5-6 and TRBJ2-3, with a tentative D call TRBD2 (5 bases). Trimming cost V 6 bases and J 5 bases, with 22 bases left between them. This CDR3 has 16 residues. Looked up from germline, CDR1 is SGHDT and CDR2 is YYEEEE. CDR3 amino acids: CASTRAVLKGGDTQYF. The CDR3 nucleotides read TGTGCCAGCACGCGAGCGGTCCTTAAGGGTGGAGATACGCAGTATTTT.

Ten or more counts support this clonotype. The CDR3 DNA follows: TGTGCCAGCAGTTTATGGCAGGGGGAATCGGGCACTGAAGCTTTCTTT. Amino acids: CASSLWQGESGTEAFF. V gene TRBV28 combines with J gene TRBJ1-1; 7 nucleotides agree with TRBD1. Looked up from germline, CDR1 is MDHEN and CDR2 is SYDVKM. With 0 bases clipped from V and 4 bases from J, the junction kept 8 bases outside the gene matches. This CDR3 spans 16 amino acids.

The V and J genes are TRBV28 and TRBJ2-7, with 9 bases identical to TRBD1. The CDR3 consists of 14 residues. Losses at the gene ends were 7 bases for V and 1 base for J; bases not matched to a gene: 5. In germline, CDR1 is MDHEN, CDR2 SYDVKM. CDR3 sequence: CASKDRGYSYEQYF. The CDR3 DNA follows: TGTGCCAGCAAGGACAGGGGCTATTCCTACGAGCAGTACTTC. The whole variable domain, remainder taken from reference TRBV28 and TRBJ2-7, is DVKVTQSSRYLVKRTGEKVFLECVQDMDHENMFWYRQDPGLGLRLIYFSYDVKMKEKGDIPEGYSVSREKKERFSLILESASTNQTSMYLCASKDRGYSYEQYFGPGTRLTVT.

The V gene is TRBV6-2 or TRBV6-3, the J gene TRBJ2-7, with D perhaps matching TRBD2 (6 bases). CDR3 size: 18 residues. V lost 2 bases to trimming and J lost 0 bases, with 20 bases between them. Germline loops: CDR1 MNHEY, CDR2 SVGEGT. CDR3 in DNA: TGTGCCAGCAGTTACCCGGCGGGGCGCGCAACACTCTCCTACGAGCAGTACTTC. Translation gives CASSYPAGRATLSYEQYF.

This clonotype has more than one count but fewer than ten. This rearrangement joins TRBV5-4 to TRBJ2-2, with 10 positions matching TRBD1. V shed 6 bases and J 3 bases; nucleotides not matched to a gene: 8. The CDR3 runs 16 residues. Germline assignment: CDR1 SGHNT and CDR2 YYREEE (reference sequence). CDR3 coding DNA: TGTGCCAGCAAGCCGACAGGGGGCCTCGACACCGGGGAGCTGTTTTTT. Translated, it gives CASKPTGGLDTGELFF.

This clonotype was observed many times. The rearrangement uses TRBV19 and TRBJ2-3, with TRBD1 matching 9 bases. V lost 6 bases and J lost 3; bases outside the gene matches: 10. The CDR3 length is 16 residues. Germline CDR1 LNHDA, CDR2 SQIVND (reference sequence). The CDR3 DNA reads TGTGCCAGTAGAAAACAGGGGGCACGGAAGACAGATACGCAGTATTTT. Translation gives CASRKQGARKTDTQYF.

A few counts support this clonotype. This chain connects TRBV7-6 to TRBJ2-7; 7 positions match TRBD2. V lost 4 bases, J lost 3 bases, and 6 bases stayed unmatched. The CDR3 has 14 amino acids. From germline, CDR1 is SGHVS and CDR2 FNYEAQ. The CDR3 loop reads CASSSGTTFYEQYF. In DNA, the CDR3 is TGTGCCAGCAGCTCCGGGACTACGTTCTACGAGCAGTACTTC. Combining the CDR3 with reference TRBV7-6 and TRBJ2-7 gives the whole variable domain GAGVSQSPRYKVTKRGQDVALRCDPISGHVSLYWYRQALGQGPEFLTYFNYEAQQDKSGLPNDRFSAERPEGSISTLTIQRTEQRDSAMYRCASSSGTTFYEQYFGPGTRLTVT.

In this sample, this clonotype turned up many times. The chain uses TRBV20-1 and TRBJ2-5; the match to TRBD1 covers 8 bases. CDR1 and CDR2 from the germline V gene are DFQATT and SNEGSKA (reference sequence). This CDR3 has 15 amino acids. V dropped 6 bases and J dropped 4; count of bases not matched to a gene: 13. In DNA form, the CDR3 reads TGCAGTGCCCCGTGGGCAGGGGGCATGTTAGAGACCCAGTACTTC. As protein: CSAPWAGGMLETQYF.

This chain connects TRBV7-9 to TRBJ1-1; TRBD1 agrees at 7 bases. The CDR3 spans 15 residues. Germline CDR1 reads SEHNR; CDR2 reads FQNEAQ (reference sequence). The J segment lost 7 bases and the V segment lost 4 bases, leaving 12 bases of the junction unmatched. The CDR3 sequence is CASSSQQGLVSEAFF. CDR3 nucleotides: TGTGCCAGCAGCTCACAACAGGGGCTCGTGAGTGAAGCTTTCTTT.

This clonotype was seen repeatedly, ten times or more. This sequence joins TRBV19 and TRBJ2-7; 7 nucleotides align to TRBD1. CDR3 length: 16 residues. Trimming cost V 7 bases and J 6 bases; bases outside gene matches: 18. Germline V gene lookup returns CDR1 LNHDA and CDR2 SQIVND (reference sequence). CDR3 residues: CASNPTNRGLVSEQYF. The CDR3 DNA reads TGTGCCAGTAACCCCACGAACAGGGGTTTGGTAAGCGAGCAGTACTTC.

This clonotype was detected only a few times. This sequence joins TRBV5-4 and TRBJ2-5; D is undetermined. In germline, CDR1 is SGHNT, CDR2 YYREEE (reference sequence). V lost 1 base and J 3 bases, leaving 13 bases between the germline ends. This CDR3 contains 15 residues. The CDR3 DNA follows: TGTGCCAGCAGCTTGCTTGCAGAACCAGAAGAGACCCAGTACTTC. Its protein is CASSLLAEPEETQYF.

This clonotype was detected ten times or more. The chain is built from TRBV7-9 and TRBJ2-1; 10 positions agree with TRBD2. Losses at the gene ends were 0 bases for V and 2 bases for J; bases not matched to a gene: 10. Germline-derived CDR1 and CDR2 are SEHNR and FQNEAQ (reference sequence). The CDR3 spans 19 residues. In DNA form, the CDR3 reads TGTGCCAGCAGCTTAGCCGCAGCGGGAGGGCCGAGCACCTACAATGAGCAGTTCTTC. Protein sequence: CASSLAAAGGPSTYNEQFF.

This clonotype was observed many times. The V gene is TRBV6-1, the J gene TRBJ2-5; D gene ambiguous. Trimming removed 5 bases from V and 1 base from J, with 14 bases in between. Germline CDR1 reads MNHNS; CDR2 reads SASEGT. The length of the CDR3 is 15 residues. Here the CDR3 reads CASSPSPQSQETQYF. CDR3 coding DNA: TGTGCCAGCAGTCCTAGTCCCCAAAGCCAAGAGACCCAGTACTTC.

This clonotype was detected a few times. This sequence joins TRBV28 and TRBJ1-1; D is unclear. CDR3 length: 14 amino acids. CDR1 MDHEN and CDR2 SYDVKM come from the germline V gene. The V end lost 6 bases, the J end lost 3 bases, and 14 bases lay between the germline ends. CDR3 nucleotide sequence: TGTGCCAGCAGCACTTTGGATAGAGACACTGAAGCTTTCTTT. Protein: CASSTLDRDTEAFF.

The chain couples TRBV27 to TRBJ1-5; 10 nucleotides match TRBD1. This CDR3 has 14 residues. The germline gives CDR1 MNHEY, CDR2 SMNVEV (reference sequence). V shed 4 bases, J shed 6 bases, and the junction held 3 bases outside the gene matches. The CDR3 sequence is CASSSGTGAQPQHF. Here the CDR3 DNA reads TGTGCCAGCAGTTCGGGGACAGGGGCTCAGCCCCAGCATTTT.

The J gene is TRBJ2-1, the V gene TRBV20-1; 7 nucleotides match TRBD1. Germline CDR1 is DFQATT and CDR2 is SNEGSKA (reference sequence). Trimming removed 3 bases from V and 6 bases from J; junction bases left unmatched: 8. The CDR3 is made up of 14 amino acids. The CDR3 nucleotides read TGCAGTGCTAGCAAGGGGGCCAGGGCCAATGAGCAGTTCTTC. Encoded protein: CSASKGARANEQFF.